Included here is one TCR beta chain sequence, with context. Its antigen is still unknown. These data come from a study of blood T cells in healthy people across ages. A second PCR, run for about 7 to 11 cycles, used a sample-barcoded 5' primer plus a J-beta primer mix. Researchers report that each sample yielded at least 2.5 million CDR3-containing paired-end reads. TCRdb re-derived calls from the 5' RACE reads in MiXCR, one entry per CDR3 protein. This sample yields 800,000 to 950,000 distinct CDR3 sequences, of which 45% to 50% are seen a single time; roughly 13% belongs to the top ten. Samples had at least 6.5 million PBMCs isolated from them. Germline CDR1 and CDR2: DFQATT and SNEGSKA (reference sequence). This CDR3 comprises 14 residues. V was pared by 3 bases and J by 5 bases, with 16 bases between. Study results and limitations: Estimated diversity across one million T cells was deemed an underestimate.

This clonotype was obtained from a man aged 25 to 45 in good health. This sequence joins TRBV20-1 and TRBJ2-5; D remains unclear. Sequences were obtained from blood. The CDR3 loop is CSARWAGGLETQYF. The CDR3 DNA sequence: TGCAGTGCTAGGTGGGCAGGTGGCCTGGAGACCCAGTACTTC.